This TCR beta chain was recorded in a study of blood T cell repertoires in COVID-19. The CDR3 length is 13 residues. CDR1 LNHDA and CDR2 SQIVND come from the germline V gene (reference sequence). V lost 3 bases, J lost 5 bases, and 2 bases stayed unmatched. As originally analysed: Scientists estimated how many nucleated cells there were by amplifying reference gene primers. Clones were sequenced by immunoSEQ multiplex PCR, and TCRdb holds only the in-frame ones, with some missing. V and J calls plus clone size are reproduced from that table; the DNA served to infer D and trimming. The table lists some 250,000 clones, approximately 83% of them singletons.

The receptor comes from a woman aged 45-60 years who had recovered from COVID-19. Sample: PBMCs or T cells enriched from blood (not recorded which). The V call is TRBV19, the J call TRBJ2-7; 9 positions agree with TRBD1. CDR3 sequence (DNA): TGTGCCAGTAGTATTAGACAGGGGGACGAGCAGTACTTC. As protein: CASSIRQGDEQYF. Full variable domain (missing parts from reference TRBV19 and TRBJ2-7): DGGITQSPKYLFRKEGQNVTLSCEQNLNHDAMYWYRQDPGQGLRLIYYSQIVNDFQKGDIAEGYSVSREKKESFPLTVTSAQKNPTAFYLCASSIRQGDEQYFGPGTRLTVT.